Following are 10 T cell receptor beta chains from one sample sequenced in a study of Graves' ophthalmopathy and Graves' hyperthyroidism. Amplified TCR beta CDR3 regions were obtained using RNA transcripts as template. In the first round, RT-PCR was carried out with HTBI primers, and a multiplex PCR formed the second round. MiXCR was run by TCRdb on the multiplex PCR reads, yielding one entry per CDR3 protein. The table has about half a million distinct CDR3 sequences, approximately 15% seen once. Sequenced sample: blood. The receptors derive from a woman aged 25 to 45 with Graves' ophthalmopathy.

The DNA for the CDR3 is TGTGCCAGCAGTCCCCACAGTAGGGTCGACGAGCAGTACTTC. Translated: CASSPHSRVDEQYF. V gene TRBV6-1 combines with J gene TRBJ2-7; D gene ambiguous. V was pared by 5 bases and J by 5 bases, with 16 bases between. The germline gives CDR1 MNHNS, CDR2 SASEGT. The CDR3 consists of 14 residues.

The rearrangement joins TRBV20-1 to TRBJ1-1; the D is unclear. The length of the CDR3 is 13 residues. V lost 0 bases and J 6 bases, leaving 11 bases between the germline ends. Per germline, CDR1 DFQATT and CDR2 SNEGSKA (reference sequence). The CDR3 here is CSARDPPNAEAFF. CDR3 coding DNA: TGCAGTGCTAGAGATCCCCCGAATGCTGAAGCTTTCTTT.

Ten or more counts support this clonotype. This chain connects TRBV11-2 to TRBJ2-2; D may be TRBD1 or TRBD2 (6 bases each). The germline CDR1 and CDR2 sequences are SGHAT and FQNNGV. V was trimmed by 4 bases and J by 8 bases, leaving 17 bases between them. The CDR3 has 15 amino acids. The CDR3 sequence is CASSSDLGGRGELFF. In nucleotides, the CDR3 is TGTGCCAGCAGCTCAGACCTCGGGGGCAGGGGGGAGCTGTTTTTT.

Ten or more counts support this clonotype. The chain recombines TRBV11-1 with TRBJ2-7; 8 nucleotides align to TRBD1. V shed 1 base and J 7 bases; nucleotides not matched to a gene: 15. The germline V gene encodes CDR1 SGHAT and CDR2 FQDESV (reference sequence). This CDR3 comprises 17 residues. CDR3: CASSLGAGTGSRGEQYF. The DNA for the CDR3 is TGTGCCAGCAGCTTAGGAGCCGGGACAGGATCCAGGGGTGAGCAGTACTTC.

This clonotype was observed at least ten times. The J gene is TRBJ2-4, the V gene TRBV12-3 or TRBV12-4; no definite D call. The CDR3 runs 11 residues. V lost 3 bases and J lost 6, with 3 bases in between. As DNA, the CDR3 is TGTGCCAGCAGTTTTGGAAACATTCAGTACTTC. It codes for CASSFGNIQYF.

This clonotype came up many times. The chain links TRBV5-1 to TRBJ1-2; D remains ambiguous. Germline CDR1 SGHRS, CDR2 YFSETQ. CDR3 length equals 14 residues. V lost 0 bases, J lost 4 bases, and 10 bases lay in between. The CDR3, as DNA: TGCGCCAGCAGCTTGGACGGGTTAGGCTATGGCTACACCTTC. It encodes CASSLDGLGYGYTF.

This clonotype came up many times. The gene calls are TRBV5-5 and TRBJ1-2; 8 bases align to TRBD1. Germline CDR1 reads SGHKS; CDR2 reads YYEKEE (reference sequence). The CDR3 is 15 amino acids. Trimming cost V 2 bases and J 2 bases; bases outside gene matches: 5. The CDR3 DNA sequence: TGTGCCAGCAGCTTCACAGGGGGGTCCAACTATGGCTACACCTTC. Translated: CASSFTGGSNYGYTF.

The sample holds a few counts of this clonotype. Written as DNA, the CDR3 is TGTGCCAGCAGCTTTCCCGGACGAGAGTCACCCCTCCACTTT. Translating it yields CASSFPGRESPLHF. The V call is TRBV11-2, the J call TRBJ1-6, with D unclear. Germline-derived CDR1 and CDR2 are SGHAT and FQNNGV. Trimming pared 3 bases from V and 10 bases from J, leaving 13 bases between. The CDR3 extends over 14 amino acids.

This clonotype was counted ten times or more. CDR3 in amino acids: CASAGLETYEQYF. CDR3 coding DNA: TGTGCCAGCGCCGGACTGGAAACCTACGAGCAGTACTTC. The rearrangement uses TRBV27 and TRBJ2-7; tentatively, D is TRBD2 (5 bases). Deletions cut 8 bases from V and 2 bases from J, with 13 bases between. In germline, CDR1 is MNHEY, CDR2 SMNVEV (reference sequence). The length of the CDR3 is 13 residues.

About this clonotype: Sequence at one end of the junction differs from germline and may be a read error. The chain employs TRBV2 and TRBJ1-1; D uncertain. Germline values: CDR1 SNHLY, CDR2 FYNNEI. The CDR3 is 13 residues long. CDR3: CPSSEGPYTEAFF. The CDR3 nucleotides read TGTCCCAGCAGTGAAGGCCCATACACTGAAGCCTTCTTT.